This TCR beta chain was profiled in a study of shared T cell receptors in the human thymus. The table came from immunoSEQ multiplex PCR; TCRdb's copy has only in-frame clones and leaves some out. The top ten hold 0.0094% of the sample, which has hundreds of thousands of clones, approximately 89% seen once. V lost 5 bases and J 9 bases, leaving 20 bases between the germline ends. This CDR3 contains 16 residues. CDR1 is SGHVS and CDR2 is FQNEAQ in the germline V gene. This sample was also put to use in a study of human thymus T cells.

Sequenced sample: thymocytes. The rearrangement joins TRBV7-8 to TRBJ1-6; a weak D match, TRBD1 (6 bases). The TCR originated in a boy under two years old with a congenital heart defect. The CDR3 bases are TGTGCCAGCAGCAATAACGGAACCGGGACAACTTCACCCCTCCACTTT. The encoded protein is CASSNNGTGTTSPLHF.